This T cell receptor (beta chain) was recorded in a study of T cell responses to AZD1222 COVID-19 vaccine. This CDR3 region has 15 residues. V was pared by 3 bases and J by 8 bases, with 4 bases of the junction left unmatched. The germline gives CDR1 LGHDT, CDR2 YNNKEL (reference sequence). Data came from immunoSEQ multiplex PCR; TCRdb stores just in-frame clones and leaves some out. The sample includes 150,000 to 180,000 clones, 85% to 95% of them seen just once. The source was peripheral blood, collected 28 days after the second AZD1222 dose. This sequence was found in an adult who received the AZD1222 COVID-19 vaccine. V is TRBV3-1 (or the pseudogene TRBV3-2) and J is TRBJ2-4; 13 nucleotides line up with TRBD2. The CDR3 spells CASSHWTSGRDIQYF. CDR3 in DNA: TGTGCCAGCAGCCATTGGACTAGCGGGAGAGACATTCAGTACTTC.